The text below deals with one T cell receptor (beta chain). Its target is not known. These data are taken from a study of graft-versus-host responses after intestinal transplantation. Background on the study: Isolated intestinal, liver-intestinal, or multivisceral transplants were what recipients had.

The CDR3 is made up of 15 amino acids. Germline loops: CDR1 WNHNN, CDR2 SYGVQD (reference sequence). V shed 3 bases and J 4 bases; nucleotides not matched to a gene: 7. Some clones are missing from TCRdb's copy, which holds only in-frame ones; the method was immunoSEQ multiplex PCR. Of 96,000 or so clones listed, roughly nine tenths were seen once; the top ten hold around 0.17%. V and J are TRBV10-1 and TRBJ2-3; 7 bases agree with TRBD2. The sequencing here drew on unstimulated CD4+ T cells sorted from spleen or lymph node cells, taken before intestinal transplant. The clonotype was recovered from a human donor who received an intestinal transplant. CDR3 residues: CASSDEGGSPDTQYF. The CDR3, as DNA: TGCGCCAGCAGTGACGAGGGAGGGAGTCCAGATACGCAGTATTTT.